This TCR beta chain comes out of a study of CD8+ T cells in alopecia areata. For the study at large: Treatment with tofacitinib (6 to 18 months) was followed by 6 months off drug. Affected scalp percentage gauged treated patients' severity.

Extraction and reverse transcription of RNA yielded cDNA as the sequencing template. Repertoires were generated with immunoSEQ multiplex PCR, while TCRdb's copy carries only in-frame clones and drops some. The sample yields 150,000 to 250,000 clones, around 56% seen once. The table lists this clone with a few counts. The antigen remains undetermined. General study results and limits: The study found tofacitinib significantly decreased scalp clonality and expanded CD8+ clones among the top 100.

The treatment denotes: oral pan-JAK inhibitor, 5-10 mg twice daily. The CDR3 length is 14 residues. V was clipped by 7 bases and J by 3 bases; unmatched bases: 6. Germline assignment: CDR1 MDHEN and CDR2 SYDVKM. V is TRBV28 and J is TRBJ1-2, with 9 nucleotides matching TRBD1. The source is a human donor with alopecia areata. This specimen was CD4+ T cells sorted from blood, taken at week 4, from a patient treated with tofacitinib. The CDR3 region is CASNPRTGDYGYTF. For the CDR3, the DNA is TGTGCCAGCAACCCTAGGACAGGGGACTATGGCTACACCTTC.